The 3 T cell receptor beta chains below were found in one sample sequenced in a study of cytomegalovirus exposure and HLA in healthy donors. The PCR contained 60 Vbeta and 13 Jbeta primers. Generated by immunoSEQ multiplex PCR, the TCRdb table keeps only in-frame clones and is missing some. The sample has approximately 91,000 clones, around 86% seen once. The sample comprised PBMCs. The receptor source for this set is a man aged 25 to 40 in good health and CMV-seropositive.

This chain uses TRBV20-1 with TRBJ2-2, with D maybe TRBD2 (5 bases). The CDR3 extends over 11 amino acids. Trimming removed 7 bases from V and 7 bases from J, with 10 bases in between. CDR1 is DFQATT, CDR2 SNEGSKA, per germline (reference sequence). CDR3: CSVLERGELFF. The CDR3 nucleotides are TGCAGTGTACTAGAACGCGGGGAGCTGTTTTTT.

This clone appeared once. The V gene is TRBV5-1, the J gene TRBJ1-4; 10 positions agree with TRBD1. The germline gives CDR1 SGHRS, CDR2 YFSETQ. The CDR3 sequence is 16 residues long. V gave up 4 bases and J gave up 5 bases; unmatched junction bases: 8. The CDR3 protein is CASSRGPGQGNEKLFF. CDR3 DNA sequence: TGCGCCAGCAGCCGAGGACCGGGACAGGGGAATGAAAAACTGTTTTTT.

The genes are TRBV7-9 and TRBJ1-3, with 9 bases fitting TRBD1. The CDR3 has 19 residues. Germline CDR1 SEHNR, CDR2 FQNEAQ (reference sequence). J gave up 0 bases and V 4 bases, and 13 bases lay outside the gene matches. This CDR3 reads CASSYRTGAILYSGNTIYF. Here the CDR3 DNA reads TGTGCCAGCAGCTACCGGACAGGGGCCATTCTCTACTCTGGAAACACCATATATTTT.